This TCR beta chain derives from a study of blood T cell repertoires in COVID-19. This CDR3 has 17 amino acids. V lost 4 bases to trimming and J lost 3 bases, with 21 bases between them. The V gene's germline CDR1 is SGHAT and CDR2 FQNNGV. The assay was immunoSEQ multiplex PCR, and TCRdb's table has in-frame clones only and misses some. Seen here are roughly 100,000 clones, about 90% observed once, and the top ten hold 3.5% to 4%. The sequenced sample was peripheral blood. The receptor was derived from a woman in her sixties or seventies with acute or convalescent COVID-19. This chain connects TRBV11-2 to TRBJ1-1; tentative D call: TRBD1 (5 bases). CDR3 nucleotides: TGTGCCAGCAGCTACCAGATCAGGGTCGGTGGAGACACTGAAGCTTTCTTT. This codes for CASSYQIRVGGDTEAFF. Together with reference TRBV11-2 and TRBJ1-1, the CDR3 gives the full variable domain: EAGVAQSPRYKIIEKRQSVAFWCNPISGHATLYWYQQILGQGPKLLIQFQNNGVVDDSQLPKDRFSAERLKGVDSTLKIQPAKLEDSAVYLCASSYQIRVGGDTEAFFGQGTRLTVV.